Below, one T cell receptor beta chain is given with its context. Its target is unknown. In making TCR cDNA, 5'RACE template switching added a universal primer site and UMIs to it. Each CDR3 protein gets one entry after TCRdb re-called the 5' RACE reads with MiXCR. The table includes some 350,000 distinct CDR3 sequences, over 3.5% detected once. This record belongs to a study of T cells after yellow fever vaccination. Notes on the study in general: Though it reached lower strength, the secondary response hit its peak faster, day 5 versus 15. Contamination of FACS-sorted repertoires by abundant clonotypes from the bulk population could occur. Subsequent booster samples again held most clones from primary vaccination (around 96% CD4, 85% to 90% CD8).

Germline values: CDR1 SGHRS, CDR2 YFSETQ. CDR3 size: 18 residues. V trimming: 2 bases; J trimming: 1 base; junction bases outside the gene matches: 6. The rearrangement uses TRBV5-1 and TRBJ2-2; TRBD2 aligns across 12 bases. Material: PBMCs, obtained 5 days after the yellow fever booster vaccination. This sequence was found in a man aged 18 to 29 who received the YFV17D yellow fever vaccine. The CDR3 is CASSLTSGGPLNTGELFF. CDR3 sequence (DNA): TGCGCCAGCAGCTTAACTAGCGGGGGGCCGCTGAACACCGGGGAGCTGTTTTTT.